Listed here is a single T cell receptor beta chain. These data originate in a study of T cell responses to AZD1222 COVID-19 vaccine. TCRdb's copy holds only in-frame clones and misses some; the assay was immunoSEQ multiplex PCR. The data hold 100,000 or so clones, with around 84% observed a single time. V was cut by 2 bases and J by 6 bases, with 10 bases left in between. CDR3 size: 13 residues. Germline V gene data show CDR1 as MNHEY and CDR2 as SVGAGI. This specimen consisted of peripheral blood, obtained 28 days after the second AZD1222 dose. The V call is TRBV6-5, the J call TRBJ1-1, with a tentative D call TRBD1 (6 bases). The receptor comes from an adult who received the AZD1222 COVID-19 vaccine. The CDR3 DNA sequence: TGTGCCAGCAGTTACGGGGGCAGCGCTGAAGCTTTCTTT. Its protein is CASSYGGSAEAFF.